Below, 17 T cell receptor beta chains from the same sample are listed, as sequenced in a study of shared clonotypes between healthy human individuals. TCRdb's copy holds only in-frame clones and misses some; the assay was immunoSEQ multiplex PCR. The repertoire consists of millions of clones, with just under 95% occurring once and the leading ten covering about 1.1%. Naive-designated CD8 cells lacked CD45RO, were positively enriched for CCR7, and omitted terminally differentiated effector memory CD45RA+ cells. The sequencing sample was made of naive CD8+ T cells sorted from blood. The origin of the receptors is a man between 18 and 35 years old in good health.

The chain joins TRBV5-4 to TRBJ2-1, with 8 bases that match TRBD2. V was pared by 6 bases and J by 6 bases, with 14 bases of the junction left unmatched. Germline V CDR1 and CDR2: SGHNT, YYREEE (reference sequence). This CDR3 contains 16 residues. The CDR3 nucleotides are TGTGCCAGCATCCCTTCAGGAGCGGGAGTGGGCAATGAGCAGTTCTTC. Its protein product is CASIPSGAGVGNEQFF.

The chain combines TRBV5-1 with TRBJ2-5; 7 nucleotides match TRBD2. The ends lost 0 bases at V and 3 bases at J; junction bases unmatched: 2. The CDR3 contains 14 residues. Per the germline V gene, CDR1 is SGHRS and CDR2 is YFSETQ. The CDR3 loop is CASSLEAGEETQYF. In DNA form, the CDR3 reads TGCGCCAGCAGCTTGGAGGCGGGGGAAGAGACCCAGTACTTC.

This clone was found once. This rearrangement joins TRBV18 to TRBJ1-5, with D uncertain. The V end lost 3 bases, the J end lost 4 bases, and 7 bases lay between the germline ends. The CDR3 spans 13 residues. Per germline, CDR1 KGHSH and CDR2 LQKENI. CDR3 nucleotide sequence: TGTGCCAGCTCACCGGACTCGAATCAGCCCCAGCATTTT. The encoded protein is CASSPDSNQPQHF.

The J gene is TRBJ1-5, the V gene TRBV28, with D unclear. CDR3 length: 14 amino acids. Trimming pared 3 bases from V and 4 bases from J, leaving 10 bases between. CDR1 MDHEN and CDR2 SYDVKM come from the germline V gene. This CDR3 is CASSFGAENQPQHF. DNA for the CDR3: TGTGCCAGCAGTTTTGGAGCAGAGAATCAGCCCCAGCATTTT.

The J gene is TRBJ2-7, the V gene TRBV4-2, with D possibly TRBD1 on 5 matching bases. V gave up 3 bases and J gave up 2 bases, with 8 bases separating them. The germline CDR1 and CDR2 sequences are LGHNA and YNFKEQ. The CDR3 loop spans 13 amino acids. CDR3 residues: CASSQSRAYEQYF. As DNA, the CDR3 is TGTGCCAGCAGCCAGTCCAGGGCCTACGAGCAGTACTTC.

This rearrangement joins TRBV4-1 to TRBJ2-1; a weak D match, TRBD2 (5 bases). CDR1 is MGHRA and CDR2 is YSYEKL in the germline V gene. CDR3 length: 14 amino acids. V was pared by 0 bases and J by 8 bases, with 11 bases between. The CDR3 protein is CASSQDVEGYEQFF. The CDR3 coding sequence is TGCGCCAGCAGCCAAGATGTAGAGGGCTATGAGCAGTTCTTC.

The chain carries TRBV13 and TRBJ2-7; TRBD2 matches 10 bases. The germline V gene has CDR1 PRHDT and CDR2 FYEKMQ (reference sequence). This CDR3 has 16 residues. V shed 3 bases and J 1 base; nucleotides not matched to a gene: 6. Here the CDR3 reads CASSFTLAGDSYEQYF. The DNA for the CDR3 is TGTGCCAGCAGCTTCACCCTAGCGGGGGATTCCTACGAGCAGTACTTC.

V usage is TRBV14 and J usage is TRBJ2-7; D unresolved. CDR3 length: 13 amino acids. Looked up from germline, CDR1 is SGHDN and CDR2 is FVKESK. The germline V and J ends were trimmed by 4 bases and 3 bases, with 10 bases remaining between them. DNA for the CDR3: TGTGCCAGCAGCCCCTCCACGGGCTACGAGCAGTACTTC. Amino acid sequence: CASSPSTGYEQYF.

The chain carries TRBV2 and TRBJ2-1, with 8 bases fitting TRBD2. V gave up 3 bases and J gave up 9 bases; unmatched junction bases: 13. The germline V gene encodes CDR1 SNHLY and CDR2 FYNNEI. This CDR3 is 16 amino acids long. The CDR3 sequence: CASSDPGLVASFEQFF. The CDR3 bases are TGTGCCAGCAGTGATCCGGGACTAGTTGCCTCCTTTGAGCAGTTCTTC.

About this clone: This sample includes further DNA sequences coding for the same CDR3. The rearrangement uses TRBV5-1 and TRBJ2-6; no firm D call. The CDR3 is 14 amino acids. V lost 2 bases, J lost 0 bases, and 3 bases lay in between. CDR1 SGHRS and CDR2 YFSETQ come from the germline V gene. In nucleotides, the CDR3 is TGCGCCAGCAGCTTAGACTCTGGGGCCAACGTCCTGACTTTC. Translated: CASSLDSGANVLTF.

The chain links TRBV30 to TRBJ1-6; possible D gene TRBD1, 6 bases. The V and J ends lost 3 bases and 9 bases respectively, with 15 bases between them. Germline lookup yields CDR1 GTSNPN and CDR2 SVGIG (reference sequence). This CDR3 has 14 residues. The CDR3 here is CAWRWGRPGSPLHF. The CDR3 DNA follows: TGTGCCTGGAGATGGGGGCGCCCGGGTTCACCCCTCCACTTT. Looking up the rest from reference TRBV30 and TRBJ1-6 gives the full variable domain: SQTIHQWPATLVQPVGSPLSLECTVEGTSNPNLYWYRQAAGRGLQLLFYSVGIGQISSEVPQNLSASRPQDRQFILSSKKLLLSDSGFYLCAWRWGRPGSPLHFGNGTRLTVT.

This chain uses TRBV7-3 with TRBJ2-1; a weak D match, TRBD2 (6 bases). The CDR3 loop spans 15 amino acids. V lost 3 bases, J lost 8 bases, and 17 bases lay in between. Germline V CDR1 and CDR2: SGHTA, FQGTGA. Here the CDR3 DNA reads TGTGCCAGCAGCTTGGATGGGGGGATCTTTCATGAGCAGTTCTTC. Its protein is CASSLDGGIFHEQFF.

The V call is TRBV2, the J call TRBJ2-5, with a tentative D call TRBD1 (7 bases). Between the trimmed V and J ends, which lost 0 bases and 5 bases, there was a span of 16 bases. CDR1 and CDR2 (germline): SNHLY, FYNNEI. The CDR3 extends over 16 amino acids. The CDR3 sequence is CASSEAPGGLSETQYF. The DNA of the CDR3 is TGTGCCAGCAGTGAAGCGCCAGGGGGGCTAAGCGAGACCCAGTACTTC. Looking up the rest from reference TRBV2 and TRBJ2-5 gives the full variable domain: EPEVTQTPSHQVTQMGQEVILRCVPISNHLYFYWYRQILGQKVEFLVSFYNNEISEKSEIFDDQFSVERPDGSNFTLKIRSTKLEDSAMYFCASSEAPGGLSETQYFGPGTRLLVL.

The rearrangement uses TRBV11-2 and TRBJ2-5; D is uncertain. V was clipped by 2 bases and J by 3 bases, with 1 base between them. The CDR3 consists of 11 residues. Germline assignment: CDR1 SGHAT and CDR2 FQNNGV. The CDR3 DNA reads as TGTGCCAGCAGCTTAAAAGAGACCCAGTACTTC. Protein product: CASSLKETQYF.

The rearrangement uses TRBV21-1 and TRBJ2-3; the table's D call TRBD2 went unverified against the DNA. TRBV21-1 constitutes a pseudogene. This CDR3 comprises 16 residues. CDR3 sequence (DNA): TGTGCCAGCAGCAAAGCCACTAGCTCCAGCACAGATACGCAGTATTTT. Translation gives CASSKATSSSTDTQYF.

The chain is built from TRBV6-1 and TRBJ1-3; D not resolved. V dropped 3 bases and J dropped 1 base, with 13 bases sitting between them. Germline V CDR1 and CDR2: MNHNS, SASEGT. The length of the CDR3 is 16 residues. The CDR3 bases are TGTGCCAGCAGTGACATGGGTGGGGTATCTGGAAACACCATATATTTT. It codes for CASSDMGGVSGNTIYF.

This rearrangement joins TRBV10-2 to TRBJ2-7; TRBD2 is a possible D gene (6 bases). CDR1 and CDR2 from the germline V gene are WSHSY and SAAADI. This CDR3 comprises 15 residues. V lost 3 bases, J lost 2 bases, and 14 bases lay in between. CDR3 sequence: CASSDRGGWTYEQYF. DNA of the CDR3: TGCGCCAGCAGTGATCGGGGAGGTTGGACCTACGAGCAGTACTTC.